This T cell receptor beta chain comes out of a study of radiation and T cells in renal cell carcinoma. Study findings and constraints: In blood, top tumor clones expanded by 2 weeks, shrinking by 4. Without pretreatment biopsies, baseline tumor clonotype presence was undetermined.

The CDR3 sequence is 18 residues long. Deletions cut 4 bases from V and 5 bases from J, with 23 bases between. Germline CDR1 is SGHVS and CDR2 is FQNEAQ. Time point described: baseline pretreatment blood. Indicated treatment: 15 Gy SBRT to primary tumor, nephrectomy 4 weeks later. Comment on this clone: Its matching antigen is unknown.

Clones were read by immunoSEQ multiplex PCR, and TCRdb kept only the in-frame ones, dropping some. The sample consists of more than 95,000 clones, around 80% of them appearing once. This sequence originates from a woman aged 60 to 75 with renal cell carcinoma. The genes are TRBV7-8 and TRBJ1-4; D might be TRBD1 (6 bases). Sample: blood, taken from a patient whose treatment included radiotherapy and nephrectomy. The CDR3 loop is CASSSRPRFQGPNEKLFF. CDR3 in DNA: TGTGCCAGCAGCTCGCGCCCCAGGTTTCAGGGGCCCAATGAAAAACTGTTTTTT. The variable domain in full, completed from reference TRBV7-8 and TRBJ1-4, reads GAGVSQSPRYKVAKRGQDVALRCDPISGHVSLFWYQQALGQGPEFLTYFQNEAQLDKSGLPSDRFFAERPEGSVSTLKIQRTQQEDSAVYLCASSSRPRFQGPNEKLFFGSGTQLSVL.